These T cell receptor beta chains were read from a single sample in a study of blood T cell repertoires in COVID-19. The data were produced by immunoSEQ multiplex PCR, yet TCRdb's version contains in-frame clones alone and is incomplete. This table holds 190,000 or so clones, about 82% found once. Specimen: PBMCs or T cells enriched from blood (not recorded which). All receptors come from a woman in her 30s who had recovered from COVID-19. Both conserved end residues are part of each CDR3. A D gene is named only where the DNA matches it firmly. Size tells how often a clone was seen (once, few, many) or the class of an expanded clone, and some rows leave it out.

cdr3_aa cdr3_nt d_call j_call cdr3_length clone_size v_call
CAIRETAARYEQYF TGTGCCATCAGGGAGACAGCGGCCCGCTACGAGCAGTACTTC - TRBJ2-7 14 - TRBV10-3
CASSLLASGRTLGNEQFF TGTGCCAGCAGCTTATTGGCTAGCGGGAGGACGCTTGGGAATGAGCAGTTCTTC TRBD2 TRBJ2-1 18 few TRBV7-8
CASRSGTSGTGELFF TGTGCCAGCAGAAGCGGGACTAGCGGGACCGGGGAGCTGTTTTTT TRBD2 TRBJ2-2 15 - TRBV14
CSVEWGERMETQYF TGCAGCGTTGAATGGGGGGAGCGGATGGAGACCCAGTACTTC - TRBJ2-5 14 - TRBV29-1
CASSPPRQGQGSPLHF TGTGCCAGCAGCCCCCCCAGACAGGGACAGGGATCACCCCTCCACTTT TRBD1 TRBJ1-6 16 - TRBV28
CASSPGQGARETQYF TGTGCCAGCAGCCCGGGACAGGGGGCAAGGGAGACCCAGTACTTC TRBD1 TRBJ2-5 15 - TRBV11-2
CASSPRGGGNTGELFF TGTGCCAGCAGCCCAAGAGGGGGCGGAAACACCGGGGAGCTGTTTTTT TRBD1 TRBJ2-2 16 - TRBV7-6
CATSDLPASGTTRETQYF TGTGCCACCAGTGATTTGCCCGCTAGCGGGACTACAAGGGAGACCCAGTACTTC TRBD2 TRBJ2-5 18 once TRBV24-1
CASTPGGSNEKLFF TGTGCCAGCACCCCGGGTGGCTCTAATGAAAAACTGTTTTTT - TRBJ1-4 14 - TRBV6-5
CASSAQTGQGSGYTF TGTGCCAGCAGTGCCCAAACGGGACAGGGTTCTGGCTACACCTTC TRBD1 TRBJ1-2 15 few TRBV6-4
CASSLALNTEAFF TGTGCCAGCAGCTTAGCCTTGAACACTGAAGCTTTCTTT - TRBJ1-1 13 - TRBV7-2
CAAYKRRGEQYF TGTGCCGCCTATAAACGTAGAGGCGAGCAGTACTTC - TRBJ2-7 12 - TRBV28
CASSDGGPDYEQYF TGTGCCAGCAGCGACGGAGGGCCTGACTACGAGCAGTACTTC - TRBJ2-7 14 - TRBV9
CASSQTGGLYEQYF TGTGCCAGCAGTCAGACAGGGGGACTCTACGAGCAGTACTTC TRBD1 TRBJ2-7 14 - TRBV28
CASSPRTAYNSPLHF TGTGCCAGCAGCCCTCGGACAGCTTATAATTCACCCCTCCACTTT - TRBJ1-6 15 - TRBV7-2
CASKGAESAFAPQHF TGTGCCAGTAAAGGGGCGGAGAGTGCATTTGCGCCCCAGCATTTT - TRBJ1-5 15 - TRBV19
CSVEILAFSTDTQYF TGCAGCGTTGAGATACTAGCATTTAGCACAGATACGCAGTATTTT - TRBJ2-3 15 - TRBV29-1
CASSTLGGGAGTEAFF TGCGCCAGCAGTACCCTAGGGGGGGGCGCGGGCACTGAAGCTTTCTTT - TRBJ1-1 16 - TRBV10-2
CARRRCPGGDSNQPQHF TGTGCCAGAAGGCGATGTCCCGGGGGAGATAGCAATCAGCCCCAGCATTTT - TRBJ1-5 17 few TRBV5-3
CASSSGLADPYEQYF TGTGCCAGCAGCTCGGGACTAGCGGACCCCTACGAGCAGTACTTC TRBD2 TRBJ2-7 15 - TRBV28
CASSVVQPPFYFGNTIYF TGTGCCAGCAGTGTGGTACAGCCCCCTTTTTATTTTGGAAACACCATATATTTT - TRBJ1-3 18 - TRBV2
CSVVQENNEQFF TGCAGCGTTGTACAGGAAAACAATGAGCAGTTCTTC - TRBJ2-1 12 - TRBV29-1
CASSSGLADYNEQFF TGTGCCAGCAGCTCTGGACTAGCCGATTACAATGAGCAGTTCTTC TRBD2 TRBJ2-1 15 - TRBV6-2/TRBV6-3
CASSLGKGLSTEAFF TGTGCCAGCAGCTTGGGTAAGGGGTTAAGCACTGAAGCTTTCTTT - TRBJ1-1 15 - TRBV5-4
CASIWPTDTQYF TGTGCCAGCATTTGGCCCACAGATACGCAGTATTTT - TRBJ2-3 12 once TRBV6-5
CASSLRKRDRDYNEQFF TGTGCCAGCAGCTTGCGAAAGAGGGACAGGGACTACAATGAGCAGTTCTTC TRBD1 TRBJ2-1 17 few TRBV5-6
CASSIQSREGEQYF TGTGCCAGTAGTATTCAATCCAGGGAGGGCGAGCAGTACTTC TRBD2 TRBJ2-7 14 - TRBV19
CASSSIGTSVSTDTQYF TGTGCCAGCAGTTCTATAGGGACTAGCGTTAGCACAGATACGCAGTATTTT TRBD2 TRBJ2-3 17 - TRBV2
CASSLEAGGPLNEQFF TGTGCCAGCAGCCTCGAAGCGGGAGGGCCTCTAAATGAGCAGTTCTTC TRBD2 TRBJ2-1 16 - TRBV7-3
CASSERQGFNEKLFF TGCGCCAGCAGTGAGCGACAGGGTTTTAATGAAAAACTGTTTTTT TRBD1 TRBJ1-4 15 - TRBV10-2
CASRGGQGANYGYTF TGTGCCAGTAGAGGCGGACAGGGGGCTAACTATGGCTACACCTTC TRBD1 TRBJ1-2 15 - TRBV19
CASSLSGTESNYGYTF TGTGCCAGCAGCTTAAGTGGGACAGAGTCTAACTATGGCTACACCTTC TRBD1 TRBJ1-2 16 few TRBV11-2
CATSGRQDLGGPQHF TGTGCCACCAGTGGTCGACAGGACCTCGGTGGGCCCCAGCATTTT - TRBJ1-5 15 - TRBV24-1
CASSLTFGTGNYGYTF TGTGCCAGCAGTCTCACTTTTGGGACAGGGAACTATGGCTACACCTTC TRBD1 TRBJ1-2 16 - TRBV27
CASSLGDREGLAKNIQYF TGTGCCAGCAGTTTAGGGGACAGGGAAGGTTTAGCCAAAAACATTCAGTACTTC TRBD1 TRBJ2-4 18 - TRBV28
CASNNRGNQPQHF TGTGCCAGCAATAACCGGGGCAATCAGCCCCAGCATTTT - TRBJ1-5 13 - TRBV2
CASSPTGGGTETQYF TGTGCCAGCTCACCGACCGGGGGGGGAACGGAGACCCAGTACTTC TRBD2 TRBJ2-5 15 - TRBV18
CASSQAGYNQPQHF TGTGCCAGCAGCCAAGCAGGGTACAATCAGCCCCAGCATTTT - TRBJ1-5 14 - TRBV3-1/TRBV3-2
CASKPHYGYTF TGTGCCAGCAAGCCCCACTATGGCTACACCTTC - TRBJ1-2 11 - TRBV21-1
CASSFEVGDTYNEQFF TGCGCCAGCAGCTTCGAAGTGGGCGACACCTACAATGAGCAGTTCTTC - TRBJ2-1 16 - TRBV5-1
CASSSGTSAVYEQYF TGTGCCAGCTCATCCGGGACTAGCGCTGTCTACGAGCAGTACTTC TRBD2 TRBJ2-7 15 - TRBV6-6
CASSLATGTGYYNSPLHF TGTGCCAGCAGTTTAGCGACCGGGACAGGGTACTATAATTCACCCCTCCACTTT TRBD1 TRBJ1-6 18 - TRBV27
CASSEQGAHHEQYF TGTGCCAGCAGCGAACAGGGGGCTCATCACGAGCAGTACTTC TRBD1 TRBJ2-7 14 once TRBV5-4
CASSLRSGRYRNEQFF TGTGCCAGCAGTTTAAGGAGCGGGAGATACAGGAATGAGCAGTTCTTC TRBD2 TRBJ2-1 16 - TRBV27
CAWALGVNTEAFF TGTGCCTGGGCTTTAGGGGTGAACACTGAAGCTTTCTTT - TRBJ1-1 13 once TRBV30